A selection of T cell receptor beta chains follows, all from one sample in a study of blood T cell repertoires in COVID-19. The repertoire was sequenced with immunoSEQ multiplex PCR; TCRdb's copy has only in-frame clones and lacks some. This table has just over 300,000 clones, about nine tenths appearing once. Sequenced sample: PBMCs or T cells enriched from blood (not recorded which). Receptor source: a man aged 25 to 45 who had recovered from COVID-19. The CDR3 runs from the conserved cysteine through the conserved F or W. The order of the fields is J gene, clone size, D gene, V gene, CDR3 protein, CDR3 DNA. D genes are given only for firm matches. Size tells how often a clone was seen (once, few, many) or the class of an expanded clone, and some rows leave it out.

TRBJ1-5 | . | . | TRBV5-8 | CASSPTEFLQPQHF | TGTGCCAGCAGCCCGACAGAATTTCTCCAGCCCCAGCATTTT
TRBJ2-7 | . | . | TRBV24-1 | CATSDPRFGSYEQYF | TGTGCCACCAGTGACCCCAGGTTTGGGTCCTACGAGCAGTACTTC
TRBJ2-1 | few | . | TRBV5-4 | CASSLVQGPGNEQFF | TGTGCCAGCAGCTTGGTTCAGGGGCCGGGCAATGAGCAGTTCTTC
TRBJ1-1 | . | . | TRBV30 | CAWRWGDGITEAFF | TGTGCCTGGAGATGGGGGGACGGGATCACTGAAGCTTTCTTT
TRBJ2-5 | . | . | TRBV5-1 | CASRGTPNTGETQYF | TGCGCCAGCAGGGGGACACCTAACACGGGGGAGACCCAGTACTTC
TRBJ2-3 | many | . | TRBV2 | CASSEDAQETDTQYF | TGTGCCAGCAGTGAAGATGCTCAGGAAACAGATACGCAGTATTTT
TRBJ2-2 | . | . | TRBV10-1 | CATMGARTGELFF | TGCGCCACCATGGGGGCTAGGACCGGGGAGCTGTTTTTT
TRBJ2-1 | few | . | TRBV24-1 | CATSDLPAGYGEQFF | TGTGCCACCAGTGATTTGCCGGCAGGGTATGGGGAGCAGTTCTTC
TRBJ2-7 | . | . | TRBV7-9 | CASSFRDEQYF | TGTGCCAGCAGCTTCCGGGACGAGCAGTACTTC
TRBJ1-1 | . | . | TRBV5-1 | CASSSSGAAGTEAFF | TGCGCCAGCAGCTCCTCCGGAGCGGCGGGCACTGAAGCTTTCTTT
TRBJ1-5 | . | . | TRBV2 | CASSEGYRSNQPQHF | TGTGCCAGCAGTGAGGGTTACAGGAGCAATCAGCCCCAGCATTTT
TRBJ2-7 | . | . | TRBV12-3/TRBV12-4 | CASSFSGYEQYF | TGTGCCAGCAGTTTTTCAGGGTACGAGCAGTACTTC
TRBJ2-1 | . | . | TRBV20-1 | CSASGVSGNEQFF | TGCAGTGCTAGTGGAGTTTCGGGCAATGAGCAGTTCTTC
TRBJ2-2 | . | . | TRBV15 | CATSRDAGGNPNTGELFF | TGTGCCACCAGCAGAGATGCAGGAGGGAATCCGAACACCGGGGAGCTGTTTTTT
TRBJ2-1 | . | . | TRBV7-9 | CASSLPLNRQPEQFF | TGTGCCAGCAGCTTACCGTTGAACCGACAGCCGGAGCAGTTCTTC
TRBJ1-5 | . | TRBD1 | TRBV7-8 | CASSLDRGAYSNQPQHF | TGTGCCAGCAGCTTGGACAGGGGAGCGTATAGCAATCAGCCCCAGCATTTT
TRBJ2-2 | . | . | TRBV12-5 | CASGSGHGGTGELFF | TGTGCTAGTGGTTCGGGGCACGGGGGCACCGGGGAGCTGTTTTTT
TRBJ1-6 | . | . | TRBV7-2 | CASSREYNSPLHF | TGTGCCAGCAGCCGAGAGTATAATTCACCCCTCCACTTT
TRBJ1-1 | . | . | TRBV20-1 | CSARAETEAFF | TGCAGTGCTAGAGCCGAGACTGAAGCTTTCTTT
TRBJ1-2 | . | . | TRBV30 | CAWTGYGYGYTF | TGTGCCTGGACAGGGTACGGCTATGGCTACACCTTC
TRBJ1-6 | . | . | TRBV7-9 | CASSLEVHNSPLHF | TGTGCCAGCAGCTTAGAAGTACACAATTCACCCCTCCACTTT
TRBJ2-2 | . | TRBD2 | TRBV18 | CASSPSSGGLNTGELFF | TGTGCCAGCTCACCATCTAGCGGGGGACTGAACACCGGGGAGCTGTTTTTT
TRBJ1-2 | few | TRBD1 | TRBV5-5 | CASSIPGQNLYGYTF | TGTGCCAGCAGCATCCCGGGACAGAACCTATATGGCTACACCTTC
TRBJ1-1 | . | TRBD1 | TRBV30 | CAWTPDRGGEMNTEAFF | TGTGCCTGGACCCCGGACAGGGGAGGTGAGATGAACACTGAAGCTTTCTTT
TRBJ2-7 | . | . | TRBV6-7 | CASSYRISVLSYEQYF | TGTGCCAGCAGTTACCGGATCAGCGTGCTATCCTACGAGCAGTACTTC
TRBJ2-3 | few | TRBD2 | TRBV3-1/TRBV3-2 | CASSQGTSESTDTQYF | TGTGCCAGCAGCCAAGGGACTAGCGAAAGCACAGATACGCAGTATTTT
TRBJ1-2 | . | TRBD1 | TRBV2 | CASSPRTGGYGYTF | TGTGCCAGCAGCCCTCGGACAGGAGGTTATGGCTACACCTTC
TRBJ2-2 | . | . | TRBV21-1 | CASSPGGDPWRGELFF | TGTGCCAGCAGTCCCGGGGGGGACCCCTGGCGCGGGGAGCTGTTTTTT
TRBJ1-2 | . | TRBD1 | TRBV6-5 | CASSYFMTGDGYTF | TGTGCCAGCAGTTACTTTATGACAGGGGATGGCTACACCTTC
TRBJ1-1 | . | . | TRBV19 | CASSDIRQSSGIPEAFF | TGTGCCAGTAGTGATATTCGACAGTCGTCAGGGATCCCTGAAGCTTTCTTT
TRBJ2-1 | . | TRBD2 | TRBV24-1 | CATSDLSGRARNEQFF | TGTGCCACCAGTGACCTTAGCGGGAGGGCCCGGAATGAGCAGTTCTTC
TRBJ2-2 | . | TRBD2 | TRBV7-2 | CASSSGGNTGELFF | TGTGCCAGCAGCAGCGGGGGTAACACCGGGGAGCTGTTTTTT
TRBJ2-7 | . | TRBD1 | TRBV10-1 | CAARDRDSYEQYF | TGCGCCGCGCGGGACAGGGACTCCTACGAGCAGTACTTC
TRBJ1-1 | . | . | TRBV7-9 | CASSLASGVNTEAFF | TGTGCCAGCAGCTTAGCATCTGGAGTGAACACTGAAGCTTTCTTT
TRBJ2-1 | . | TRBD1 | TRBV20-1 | CSASPNRGGQFF | TGCAGTGCTAGTCCTAACAGGGGTGGGCAGTTCTTC
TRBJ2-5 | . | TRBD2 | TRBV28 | CASSSPPRAGAQETQYF | TGTGCCAGCAGTTCACCCCCAAGGGCGGGAGCGCAAGAGACCCAGTACTTC
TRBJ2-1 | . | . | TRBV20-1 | CSASLADYNEQFF | TGCAGTGCTAGTCTGGCAGATTACAATGAGCAGTTCTTC
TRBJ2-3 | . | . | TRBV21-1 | CASSKWTGEVIGYF | TGTGCCAGCAGCAAGTGGACAGGGGAGGTTATAGGGTATTTT